The present entry profiles one TCR beta chain with its context. Its cognate antigen is unknown. This entry belongs to a study of T cell clonotyping in hematopoietic cell transplantation. Study-wide background: Pretransplant recipient samples were taken after cytoreduction. Study results and caveats: Without cell sorting, CD4 versus CD8 contributions remain unresolved. Recipient TCR diversity dropped after transplant; expanded clonotypes rose from day 30 to 180.

The repertoire was sequenced with immunoSEQ multiplex PCR; TCRdb's copy has only in-frame clones and lacks some. The data show tens of thousands of clones, about 95% seen once. Specified time point: recipient sample about 28 days before transplant, after cytoreduction. Samples: about 28 days before transplant, then days 30, 100 and 180 after. V was clipped by 3 bases and J by 1 base, with 10 bases between them. CDR1 SGDLS and CDR2 YYNGEE come from the germline V gene. The CDR3 has 14 amino acids. The receptor's source is a man aged 40-49 years with chronic myeloid leukemia. Some clones in this sample may be carry-over from other donors' samples. Specimen: peripheral blood mononuclear cells, collected before stem cell transplant. This rearrangement joins TRBV9 to TRBJ1-1; D is unresolved. The CDR3 region is CASSAEGSNTEAFF. The CDR3 region has the DNA TGTGCCAGCAGCGCGGAGGGATCGAACACTGAAGCTTTCTTT. The whole variable domain, remainder taken from reference TRBV9 and TRBJ1-1, is DSGVTQTPKHLITATGQRVTLRCSPRSGDLSVYWYQQSLDQGLQFLIQYYNGEERAKGNILERFSAQQFPDLHSELNLSSLELGDSALYFCASSAEGSNTEAFFGQGTRLTVV.